Here is one T cell receptor (beta chain) with its context. This clone's antigen is unknown. The input lacks base qualities; no much larger clone sits a single base away. The cohort consisted of hundreds of healthy bone marrow donors. All cohort members were sampled while nominally healthy, although unrecorded immune exposures were likely present. The donor was CMV seronegative and was included in the group of about 350 seronegative cohort members. Every donor gave a peripheral blood sample, and the peripheral blood mononuclear cells from that sample were used for TCR beta sequencing. Genomic DNA extraction from the blood cell samples was performed with the Qiagen DNeasy Blood Extraction Kit. These data belong to a study of cytomegalovirus exposure and HLA in healthy donors (dated by TCRdb to 2017 to 2019). Regarding the study in general: An earlier analysis of roughly 500 of the donors reported more than 250 Gb of sequence data and approximately 110 million unique TCR beta sequences from some 180 million T cells. An early release that covered more than 550 HLA-typed donors contained about 300 gigabases of sequencing data and 75 million to 100 million unique TCR sequences. Of the roughly 390 genotyped donors, 81% were placed in the genetic ancestry cluster associated with self-reported Caucasian donors. The study was designed to test whether signatures of past pathogen exposure could be identified by cataloging public T cell receptors. Using immunosequencing, the study profiled T cell repertoires from around 670 subjects and related those repertoires to cytomegalovirus serostatus. Besides the first cohort of about 730 subjects, a separate validation cohort made up of roughly 120 different subjects was used. To predict cytomegalovirus infection status, the study combined high-throughput TCR immunosequencing, statistical association of individual TCRs with disease status, and machine learning. A later analysis re-examined previously published TCR beta repertoires from 600 to 700 donors and added high-resolution HLA genotyping to investigate patterns of TCR occurrence. The later analysis used no new phenotypic data to find candidate immune exposures, relying instead on TCR beta sequences and their occurrence across donors. An earlier analysis of fewer than 700 of the donors applied high-throughput TCR beta sequencing to assess whether each TCR beta V gene segment acted as functional or pseudogenic. Donor age, sex, ethnicity and CMV serostatus were collected together with the repertoire data. A later genetic analysis took genome-wide SNP genotypes for about 65% of the 666 donors and used that subset as a discovery cohort. All discovery cohort repertoires had been generated on a single sequencing platform. Both class I and class II loci were covered by HLA typing, at four-digit resolution. The number of donors typed differed by locus, with roughly 629-640 for A, B, C, DRB1 and DQB1, around 520 for DQA1, 600 to 610 for DPA1, and some 440 for DPB1. Five DR-DQ haplotypes were treated as single units for association and clustering because of strong linkage in the cohort. Among 398 genotyped donors of the cohort, an average of roughly 240,000 unique TCR beta nucleotide sequences were sequenced per donor, around 20% of them non-productive. The paper's findings and limits, for the study overall: Presence/absence analyses assumed roughly uniform sequencing depth across donors, an assumption that may not hold. Because counts were too low, seventeen rarely observed V segments, including chromosome 9 orphons, were excluded from the earlier analysis of fewer than 650 of the donors. In this cohort, only TCR beta chains were sequenced, and detectable features were limited by the absence of alpha or paired-chain data. A later analysis found that TCR association rates varied across HLA loci, with DRB1 alleles showing the most associated TCRs and HLA-C alleles the fewest. Because some donors lacked HLA typing at each locus, the association tests relied only on the typed subset. Compared with equally common non-associated chains, HLA-associated TCR beta chains in a later analysis were more clonally expanded and had lower generation probabilities. In a later genetic analysis, a missense DCLRE1C variant was associated with V-gene and J-gene trimming of TCR beta chains, and the association was replicated in an independent cohort. Some IMGT-functional V segments, including TRBV6-2 and TRBV6-3, could not be told apart with the 87-base-pair reads, so those segments were excluded. Immune exposure information for the cohort was limited to CMV serostatus. Most TCR sequences were seen in very few donors, while some public TCRs were found in many individuals. The study gave a list of under 200 TCR beta chains associated with cytomegalovirus. A further reported finding was that TCR beta sequences accurately predicted the HLA-A and HLA-B alleles for most subjects in the first cohort. When HLA alleles, especially DR and DQ, strongly co-occurred, TCR associations were difficult to assign to individual alleles. Specific HLA alleles were associated with 15,000 to 20,000 TCR beta sequences at a false discovery rate of 0.05 in a later analysis. A few of the identified cytomegalovirus-associated TCR beta chains were confirmed in vitro to be specific for cytomegalovirus antigens. The sequencing pipeline was judged likely to have produced a cluster of highly shared sequence variants as a technical artifact. An earlier analysis of around 600 of the donors showed that most TCR beta V segments appeared in productive rearrangements either about 90% or about 30% of the time, which broadly matched IMGT annotations. It was suggested by the authors that the approach could potentially be generalized to other disease states and immunological phenotypes. Correlated functional status among segregating V segments might reflect linkage disequilibrium, but an unknown experimental factor could not be ruled out. A later analysis found that most CMV-associated TCR beta chains appeared HLA-restricted, with HLA associations seemingly driven largely by CMV exposure. In a later analysis, several top co-occurrence clusters were reported to appear linked to parvovirus B19, influenza, CMV and Epstein-Barr virus. The classifier was reported to diagnose cytomegalovirus status with high specificity and sensitivity in both the original and validation cohorts. According to a later genetic analysis, donors in an Asian-associated ancestry cluster had fewer N-insertions in productive TCRs than the approximately 670-donor mean.

V loses 2 bases at its end and J loses 4 bases; junction bases beyond the gene matches: 9. The cysteine opens and the phenylalanine closes a CDR3 of 16 amino acids. Only CDR3 DNA is held: 48 bases, read in frame from base 1. Via the germline V gene, CDR1 is SGHDN and CDR2 FVKESK. Library preparation was by the immunoSEQ multiplex PCR assay. For the multiplex PCR, a mixture combining 60 forward primers for TCR Vbeta segments and 13 reverse primers for TCR Jbeta segments was used. The CDR3 region of rearranged TCR beta genes was amplified from genomic DNA with a multiplex PCR assay. The amplified TCR beta libraries were sequenced on the Illumina HiSeq System as 87-base-pair reads. Per the source publication's procedure: A later analysis counted some 74 million unique TCR beta chains across the 700 or so repertoires, and around 9.9 million of these chains were shared by at least two donors. Raw reads were error-corrected and collapsed into unique sequences by a nearest-neighbor algorithm in which closely related sequences were merged to remove PCR and sequencing errors. CDR3 sequences were aligned to IMGT reference sequences to assign V, D and J gene segments. Each retained sequence needed at least a six-nucleotide match to both a V gene segment and a J gene segment. Rearrangements were classified as productive when the CDR3 lacked stop codons and remained in frame with V and J, and all other rearrangements were classified as non-productive. CDR3 was defined by IMGT convention, running from the second conserved V-encoded cysteine to the conserved J-encoded phenylalanine. The earlier analysis of fewer than 750 of the donors excluded sequences that lacked an unambiguous match to a single V gene segment. In an earlier analysis of about 590 of the donors, a V segment was called functional when productive rearrangements were above 56.7%, and segregating when the standard deviation between donors exceeded 5%. A statistical classification framework was built for diagnosing cytomegalovirus status from the catalog of TCR beta chain sequences. V and J gene assignment, in a later analysis, came from comparing TCR nucleotide sequences with IMGT/GENE-DB human TR gene sequences. In a later analysis, CDR3 sequences and most-parsimonious VDJ recombination scenarios were assigned using the TCRdist pipeline. In a later analysis, every TCR beta chain was defined by the combination of its CDR3 amino acid sequence and its V-gene family, and reads without a unique V-gene family were dropped. To address suspected cross-contamination and a sequencing artifact, a later analysis removed approximately 600 highly shared, low-generation-probability nucleotide sequences. A later analysis calculated a clonal expansion index for each public chain from normalized within-repertoire ranks of inferred template counts. Generation probabilities in a later analysis came from a VDJ recombination model fitted to out-of-frame rearrangements, and those results were checked against IGoR. In a later analysis, hypergeometric tests were used to score TCR-TCR, TCR-HLA and TCR-CMV co-occurrence, with a repertoire-size bias correction applied to TCR pairs. In a later analysis, false discovery rates were estimated by permuting HLA or CMV assignments 20 times. A later analysis grouped co-occurring TCRs with DBSCAN, adding TCRdist sequence similarity when clustering within HLA-allele-positive subsets. Repertoires with fewer than 30,000 or more than 120,000 public chains, plus five repertoires with anomalous nucleotide sharing, were excluded from co-occurrence clustering. Held by TCRdb, this immuneACCESS table contains in-frame sequences only and omits some clones. Under half of the omission traces to an unresolved V gene where checked; the cause of the rest is unknown. The V and J calls and clone size were taken over from that table, and D and trimming were inferred from the DNA. Present in this sample are 60,000 to 80,000 clones, 55% to 65% of which were seen just once. Jointly, the top ten make up about 3% of the sample.

The material sequenced was PBMCs. This clonotype originated in a man aged 25-40 years in good health and CMV-seronegative. This chain is built from TRBV14 and TRBJ1-2, with TRBD1 identical over 8 junction bases. The CDR3 protein is CASSQTGRGHSYGYTF. The bases read TGTGCCAGCAGCCAAACTGGCAGGGGGCACAGCTATGGCTACACCTTC.